The 17 T cell receptor beta chains listed next were all sequenced from one sample in a study of blood T cell repertoires in COVID-19. Method: immunoSEQ multiplex PCR; TCRdb's copy keeps in-frame clones and lacks some. The sample holds about 94,000 clones; approximately 80% are singletons and the top ten take under 20%. Specimen: peripheral blood. These receptors all stem from a human donor in a cohort sampled during active COVID-19.

This chain joins TRBV21-1 and TRBJ2-5; the D call TRBD2 from the table was never checked on the DNA. TRBV21-1 is flagged as a pseudogene. The CDR3 has 13 amino acids. CDR3 sequence (DNA): TGTGCCAGCAGCGACGGAGGGTCAGAGACCCAGTACTTC. Its translation is CASSDGGSETQYF.

This chain uses TRBV6-1 with TRBJ1-2; D is possibly TRBD1 (6 bases). Germline V gives CDR1 MNHNS, CDR2 SASEGT. This CDR3 has 15 residues. The V gene lost 1 base and the J gene lost 5 bases, with 14 bases spanning the gap. The CDR3 nucleotides are TGTGCCAGCAGTGAAGGGACAGTCGTGGTTTATGGCTACACCTTC. Its translation: CASSEGTVVVYGYTF.

The rearrangement uses TRBV7-2 and TRBJ1-5; D is undetermined. This CDR3 contains 12 residues. Germline CDR1 is SGHTA and CDR2 is FQGNSA. V was cut by 1 base and J by 9 bases, with 7 bases left in between. The CDR3 coding sequence is TGTGCCAGCAGCTTAGATGGGCGGCCCCAGCATTTT. This sequence encodes CASSLDGRPQHF.

The chain is built from TRBV6-6 and TRBJ1-5, with a tentative D call TRBD1 (5 bases). Germline loops: CDR1 MNHNY, CDR2 SVGAGI (reference sequence). The CDR3 is made up of 14 amino acids. Trimming removed 6 bases at V and 5 bases at J, with 14 bases between. This CDR3 reads CASSFDQGYQPQHF. In DNA, the CDR3 is TGTGCCAGCAGCTTCGACCAGGGATATCAGCCCCAGCATTTT.

J is TRBJ1-2 and V is TRBV19, with 8 bases identical to TRBD1. The CDR3 extends over 15 amino acids. The germline CDR1 and CDR2 sequences are LNHDA and SQIVND (reference sequence). V gave up 5 bases and J gave up 6 bases; unmatched junction bases: 11. CDR3 region: CASSPPRAGGNGYTF. The CDR3 DNA sequence: TGTGCCAGTAGTCCCCCGCGGGCAGGGGGCAATGGCTACACCTTC.

V is TRBV27 and J is TRBJ2-7; D is unresolved. The V and J ends lost 0 bases and 2 bases respectively, with 8 bases between them. The CDR3 totals 14 residues. The germline gives CDR1 MNHEY, CDR2 SMNVEV (reference sequence). CDR3 protein: CASSLSAIPYEQYF. As DNA, the CDR3 is TGTGCCAGCAGTTTATCCGCGATTCCCTACGAGCAGTACTTC.

This chain uses TRBV6-1 with TRBJ1-2; D is possibly TRBD1 (6 bases). Germline assignment: CDR1 MNHNS and CDR2 SASEGT. CDR3 length: 15 residues. V lost 1 base and J 4 bases, leaving 13 bases between the germline ends. DNA for the CDR3: TGTGCCAGCAGTGAAGGGCCAGGGGAAGGCTATGGCTACACCTTC. Translated: CASSEGPGEGYGYTF.

In DNA form, the CDR3 reads TGTGCCAGCAGACCTAAACAGGGGGACCGTGGGGTGGAGCAGTACTTC. Encoded protein: CASRPKQGDRGVEQYF. The chain is built from TRBV27 and TRBJ2-7, with 8 bases lining up with TRBD1. The CDR3 has 16 amino acids. The V segment lost 6 bases and the J segment 7 bases; nucleotides outside the gene matches: 17. The germline gives CDR1 MNHEY, CDR2 SMNVEV (reference sequence).

In its sample, this clone was seen once. V usage is TRBV24-1 and J usage is TRBJ1-3; 8 nucleotides agree with TRBD1. This CDR3 contains 16 residues. The ends lost 3 bases at V and 2 bases at J; junction bases unmatched: 5. Germline CDR1 KGHDR, CDR2 SFDVKD. DNA for the CDR3: TGTGCCACCAGTGATGGACAGGGCGACGCTGGAAACACCATATATTTT. This encodes CATSDGQGDAGNTIYF.

This chain links TRBV28 with TRBJ1-6; 8 bases align to TRBD1. This CDR3 has 14 residues. V dropped 7 bases and J dropped 8; count of bases not matched to a gene: 7. CDR1 MDHEN and CDR2 SYDVKM come from the germline V gene. CDR3 nucleotides: TGTGCCAGCATTTCCGGACAGGGTTATTCACCCCTCCACTTT. Residues: CASISGQGYSPLHF.

The chain recombines TRBV29-1 with TRBJ1-4, with 10 positions matching TRBD1. The ends lost 6 bases at V and 0 bases at J; junction bases unmatched: 1. There are 14 residues in the CDR3. Germline V gene lookup returns CDR1 SQVTM and CDR2 ANQGSEA. In DNA, the CDR3 is TGCAGCGTCGGACAGGGGGCAACTAATGAAAAACTGTTTTTT. This translates into CSVGQGATNEKLFF.

This chain connects TRBV30 to TRBJ1-5; 8 bases map to TRBD1. In germline, CDR1 is GTSNPN, CDR2 SVGIG (reference sequence). This CDR3 is built from 13 residues. Losses at the gene ends were 3 bases for V and 6 bases for J; bases not matched to a gene: 4. The CDR3 reads CAWSRQGSQPQHF. CDR3 nucleotides: TGTGCCTGGAGCCGACAGGGGAGTCAGCCCCAGCATTTT.

The chain couples TRBV6-5 to TRBJ2-2; TRBD2 matches 9 bases. From germline, CDR1 is MNHEY and CDR2 SVGAGI. This CDR3 contains 16 residues. The trim removed 4 bases at V and 5 bases at J, leaving 8 bases unmatched. CDR3 nucleotide sequence: TGTGCCAGCAGTTTGATAGCGGGAGCCCGGACCGGGGAGCTGTTTTTT. Amino acids: CASSLIAGARTGELFF.

This chain uses TRBV20-1 with TRBJ2-6; no reliable D call. Trimming took off 3 bases at V and 2 bases at J, with 8 bases between the two ends. The CDR3 is 14 amino acids. Germline loops: CDR1 DFQATT, CDR2 SNEGSKA (reference sequence). The CDR3 spells CSASSQTGANVLTF. As DNA, the CDR3 is TGCAGTGCTAGTAGTCAGACTGGGGCCAACGTCCTGACTTTC.

Details on this clone: Other DNA sequences in this sample translate to the same CDR3. The genes are TRBV5-1 and TRBJ2-3, with 8 nucleotides matching TRBD1. The CDR3 contains 15 residues. The V gene end was trimmed by 4 bases and the J gene end by 2 bases; junction bases not matched to a gene: 6. The germline gives CDR1 SGHRS, CDR2 YFSETQ. CDR3 nucleotides: TGCGCCAGCAGCCCCGACAGGGGAAACACAGATACGCAGTATTTT. Amino acids: CASSPDRGNTDTQYF.

The V call is TRBV2, the J call TRBJ2-5; D ambiguous. With 4 bases removed from V and 5 bases from J, the gap between germline ends came to 14 bases. Germline CDR1 SNHLY, CDR2 FYNNEI. The CDR3 runs 14 residues. CDR3 in amino acids: CASSGLSKRETQYF. The CDR3 nucleotides are TGTGCCAGCAGTGGGCTGAGCAAGAGGGAGACCCAGTACTTC. Supplemented by reference TRBV2 and TRBJ2-5, the full variable domain reads EPEVTQTPSHQVTQMGQEVILRCVPISNHLYFYWYRQILGQKVEFLVSFYNNEISEKSEIFDDQFSVERPDGSNFTLKIRSTKLEDSAMYFCASSGLSKRETQYFGPGTRLLVL.

The chain is built from TRBV5-1 and TRBJ2-7; 7 positions agree with TRBD1. Germline lookup yields CDR1 SGHRS and CDR2 YFSETQ. V trimming: 4 bases; J trimming: 12 bases; junction bases outside the gene matches: 10. The CDR3 runs to 12 residues. In DNA, the CDR3 is TGCGCCAGCAGCGACGGACAGGCGGCCTCGTACTTC. This encodes CASSDGQAASYF.